The 3 T cell receptor beta chains reported below all come from one sample, sequenced in a study of T cell clonality in common variable immunodeficiency. These receptors' targets are unknown. Assay used: immunoSEQ multiplex PCR; TCRdb lists only in-frame clones, some missing. This set yields 25,000 to 30,000 clones and no singletons; the top ten hold less than 3.5%. General study findings and limits: Reportedly, TCR beta sequences from common variable immunodeficiency showed fewer deletions and N-nucleotide insertions.

Sample: peripheral blood mononuclear cells. Every receptor here comes from a human donor with common variable immunodeficiency.

There are a few counts of this clone. Read sequence stops 3 residues before the CDR3 end, and the germline J gene provides the missing end. The chain is built from TRBV5-1 and TRBJ2-7; D is possibly TRBD1 (6 bases). Deletions cut 3 bases from V and 2 bases from J, with 18 bases between. Germline lookup yields CDR1 SGHRS and CDR2 YFSETQ. The CDR3 extends over 16 amino acids. The CDR3 protein is CASSSAGGGQPYEQYF. The part of the CDR3 DNA that was read is TGCGCCAGCAGCTCCGCGGGTGGGGGCCAACCCTACGAG.

Concerning this clone itself: The read halts 3 residues ahead of the CDR3 end, with the missing end drawn from the germline J gene. This rearrangement joins TRBV14 to TRBJ2-5; TRBD2 matches 9 bases. Per germline, CDR1 SGHDN and CDR2 FVKESK. V shed 3 bases and J 5 bases; nucleotides not matched to a gene: 7. This CDR3 region has 15 residues. This chain's CDR3 is CASSQVPSGKETQYF. The CDR3 bases that were read are TGTGCCAGCAGCCAGGTTCCTAGCGGGAAGGAGACC.

This clone showed up many times. The read falls 3 residues short of the CDR3 end, and the missing part is taken from the germline J gene. The chain recombines TRBV5-4 with TRBJ1-1; D possibly corresponds to TRBD1 (6 bases). The CDR3 runs 15 residues. Trimming shortened V by 4 bases and J by 5 bases, and 18 bases separated the two germline ends. Germline CDR1 SGHNT, CDR2 YYREEE (reference sequence). The covered CDR3 bases are TGTGCCAGCAGCGATCCGCGGGGGGCGGGTACTGAA. Amino acids: CASSDPRGAGTE. The complete CDR3 sequence is CASSDPRGAGTEAFF.